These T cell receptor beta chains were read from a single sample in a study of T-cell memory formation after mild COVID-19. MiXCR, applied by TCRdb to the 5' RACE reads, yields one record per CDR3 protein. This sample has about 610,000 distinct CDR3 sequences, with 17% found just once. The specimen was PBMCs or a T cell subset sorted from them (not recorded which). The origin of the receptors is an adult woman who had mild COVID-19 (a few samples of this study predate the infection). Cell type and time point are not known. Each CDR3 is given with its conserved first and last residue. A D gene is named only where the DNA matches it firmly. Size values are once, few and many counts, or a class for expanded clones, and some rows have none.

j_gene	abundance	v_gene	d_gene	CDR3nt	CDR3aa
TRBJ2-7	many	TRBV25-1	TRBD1	TGTGCCAGCAGTGAACAGGACAGGGAGATCTACGAGCAGTACTTC	CASSEQDREIYEQYF
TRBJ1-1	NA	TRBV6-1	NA	TGTGCCAGCAGGAGGAGGGGCCCCCCCATGAACACTGAAGCTTTCTTT	CASRRRGPPMNTEAFF
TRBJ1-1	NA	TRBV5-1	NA	TGCGCCAGCAGCTTGGTGACGGGGATTCGGAACACTGAAGCTTTCTTT	CASSLVTGIRNTEAFF
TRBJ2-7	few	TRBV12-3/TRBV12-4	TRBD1	TGTGCCAGCAGTTTAATACCGGGACAGGGGATGAACGAGCAGTACTTC	CASSLIPGQGMNEQYF
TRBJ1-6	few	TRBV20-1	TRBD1	TGCAGTGCGAGGACAGGGTTCTATAATTCACCCCTCCACTTT	CSARTGFYNSPLHF
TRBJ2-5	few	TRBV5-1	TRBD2	TGCGCCAGCAGCCTGGGGATTTCTGGACTAGCGGGGGAAGAGACCCAGTACTTC	CASSLGISGLAGEETQYF
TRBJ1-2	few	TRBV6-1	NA	TGTGCCAGCAGCTACGGGGGTCTTGGGGGCTACACCTTC	CASSYGGLGGYTF
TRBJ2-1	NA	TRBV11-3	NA	TGTCCCACCCCCCTAGCGACCCGGGGAGATGAGCAGTTCTTC	CPTPLATRGDEQFF
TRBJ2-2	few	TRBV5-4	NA	TGTGCCAGCAGCTTGGGGCAGGGCCAAGAGCTGTTTTTT	CASSLGQGQELFF
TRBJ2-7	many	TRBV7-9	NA	TGTGCCAGCAGCTTGGGTTTGGGGGCCCAAACCTACGAGCAGTACTTC	CASSLGLGAQTYEQYF
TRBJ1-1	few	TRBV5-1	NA	TGCGCCAGCAGCCCTACCTACCGGTCGACAGATCGCAGCACTGAAGCTTTCTTT	CASSPTYRSTDRSTEAFF
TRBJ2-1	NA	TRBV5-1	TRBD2	TGCGCCAGCAGCGCCGGGACTAGCGGGGCGTACAATGAGCAGTTCTTC	CASSAGTSGAYNEQFF
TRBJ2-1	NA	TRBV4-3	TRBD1	TGCGCCAGCAGCCACCGGACAGGCGCAAATGAGCAGTTCTTC	CASSHRTGANEQFF
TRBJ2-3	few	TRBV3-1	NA	TGTGCCAGCAGCCAACGGACCACGCCAACAGATACGCAGTATTTT	CASSQRTTPTDTQYF
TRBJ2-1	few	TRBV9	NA	TGTGCCAGCAGCCTCCGAGTAACGGGAGCCTACAATGAGCAGTTCTTC	CASSLRVTGAYNEQFF
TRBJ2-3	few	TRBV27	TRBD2	TGTGCCAGCAGTCTTAGCGGGAGGGCCTTTAAGACAGATACGCAGTATTTT	CASSLSGRAFKTDTQYF
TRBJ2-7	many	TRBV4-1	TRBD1	TGCGCCAGCAGCCGAGTACAGGGGGCCGGTTCCTACGAGCAGTACTTC	CASSRVQGAGSYEQYF
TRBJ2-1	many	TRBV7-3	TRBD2	TGTGCCAGCAGCTTAACGTCAGGCGGGAGGGCCGACAATGAGCAGTTCTTC	CASSLTSGGRADNEQFF
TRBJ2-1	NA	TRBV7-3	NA	TGTGCCAGCAGCTCATACTACTCTCCCCTTTACAATGAGCAGTTCTTC	CASSSYYSPLYNEQFF
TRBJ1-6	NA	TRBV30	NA	TGTGCCTGGAGTTACTGGGATTCACCCCTCCACTTT	CAWSYWDSPLHF
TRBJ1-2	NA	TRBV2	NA	TGTGCCAGCAGTGAACTTTACGGAGGTTATGGCTACACCTTC	CASSELYGGYGYTF
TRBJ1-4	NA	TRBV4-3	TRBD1	TGCGCCAGCAGCCCCGAGTGGGGCAGGGGGCGCGAATCGAATGGAAAACTGTTTTTT	CASSPEWGRGRESNGKLFF
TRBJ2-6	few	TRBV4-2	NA	TGTGCCAGCAGCCAAGGGTCAGGGGCTTCTGGGGCCAACGTCCTGACTTTC	CASSQGSGASGANVLTF
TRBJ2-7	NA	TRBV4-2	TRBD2	TGTGCCAGCAGCCTTCGGACTAGCGGGGGTTCCTCCTACGAGCAGTACTTC	CASSLRTSGGSSYEQYF
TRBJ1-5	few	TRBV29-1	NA	TGCAGCGCCTCCGCGGATAGCAATCAGCCCCAGCATTTT	CSASADSNQPQHF
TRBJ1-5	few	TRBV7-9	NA	TGTGCCAGCAGCTTCACCCAGGGCGCCAGCAATCAGCCCCAGCATTTT	CASSFTQGASNQPQHF
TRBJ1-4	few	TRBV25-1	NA	TGTGCCAGCTGTTTCTCGGGAGTTGAGGAAAAACTGTTTTTT	CASCFSGVEEKLFF
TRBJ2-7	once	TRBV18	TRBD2	TGTGCCAGCTCACCTCTAGCGGGAGCCGGCGAGCAGTACTTC	CASSPLAGAGEQYF
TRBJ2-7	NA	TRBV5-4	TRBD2	TGTGCCAGCAGCTTGCTAGCGGACAAGAGCTACGAGCAGTACTTC	CASSLLADKSYEQYF
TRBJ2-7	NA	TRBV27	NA	TGTGCCAGCAGTTTAGCCCAGAGGGGGGCGACTTCCTACGAGCAGTACTTC	CASSLAQRGATSYEQYF
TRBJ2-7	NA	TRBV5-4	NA	TGTGCCAGCAGCTTGCCCGGGGTACTCTACGAGCAGTACTTC	CASSLPGVLYEQYF
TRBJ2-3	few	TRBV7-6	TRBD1	TGTGCCAGCAGCTTAGGGGGGCCGGGACAGGGGACAGATACGCAGTATTTT	CASSLGGPGQGTDTQYF
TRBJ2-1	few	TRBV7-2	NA	TGTGCCAGCAACGGGAGAGTATACAATGAGCAGTTCTTC	CASNGRVYNEQFF
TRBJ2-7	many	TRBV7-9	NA	TGTGCCAGCAGCTTAGGGGAAGGCTACTACGAGCAGTACTTC	CASSLGEGYYEQYF
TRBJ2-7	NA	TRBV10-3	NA	TGTGCCATCAGGGGGCAAGACTCCTACGAGCAGTACTTC	CAIRGQDSYEQYF
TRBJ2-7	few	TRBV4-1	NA	TGCGCCAGCAGCCAAGAAGGTACGATTGAGGGCTACGAGCAGTACTTC	CASSQEGTIEGYEQYF
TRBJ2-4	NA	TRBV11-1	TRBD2	TGTGCCAGCAGCTTATCTACTAGCGGGTTAGCCAAAAACATTCAGTACTTC	CASSLSTSGLAKNIQYF
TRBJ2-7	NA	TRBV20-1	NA	TGCAGTGCTAGTGAGGGTTACGAGCAGTACTTC	CSASEGYEQYF
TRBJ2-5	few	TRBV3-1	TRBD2	TGTGCCAGCAGCCAAGGGGCTAGCGGGGGTGAGACCCAGTACTTC	CASSQGASGGETQYF
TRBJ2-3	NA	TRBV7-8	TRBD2	TGTGCCAGCAGCACCCGGGACTACGCCACGGATACGCAGTATTTT	CASSTRDYATDTQYF
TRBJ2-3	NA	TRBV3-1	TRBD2	TGTGCCAGCAGCCAAGGACTAGCGGGAGGACTCCTTAAAGATACGCAGTATTTT	CASSQGLAGGLLKDTQYF
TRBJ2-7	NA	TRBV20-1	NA	TGCAGTGCTAGAGTCGCTATTACAGGACAGACGGCGCTCTCCTACGAGCAGTACTTC	CSARVAITGQTALSYEQYF
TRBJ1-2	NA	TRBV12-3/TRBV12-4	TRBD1	TGTGCCAGCAGTCTCTCAACAGACAGGGGGCAAGGCTACACCTTC	CASSLSTDRGQGYTF
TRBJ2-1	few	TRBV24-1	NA	TGTGCCACCGGGGACATTGACTCCTACAATGAGCAGTTCTTC	CATGDIDSYNEQFF